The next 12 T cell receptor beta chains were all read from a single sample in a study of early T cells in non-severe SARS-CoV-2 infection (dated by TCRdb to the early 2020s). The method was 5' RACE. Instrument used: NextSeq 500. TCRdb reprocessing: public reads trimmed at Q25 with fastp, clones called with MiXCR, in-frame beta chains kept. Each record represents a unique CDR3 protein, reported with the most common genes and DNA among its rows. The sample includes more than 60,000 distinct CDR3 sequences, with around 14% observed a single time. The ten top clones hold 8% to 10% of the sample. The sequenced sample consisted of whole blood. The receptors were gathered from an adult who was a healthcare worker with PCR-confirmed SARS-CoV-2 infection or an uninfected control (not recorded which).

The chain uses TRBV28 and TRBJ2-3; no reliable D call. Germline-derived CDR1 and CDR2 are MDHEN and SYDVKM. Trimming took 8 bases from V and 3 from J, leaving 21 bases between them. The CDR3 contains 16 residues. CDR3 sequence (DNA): TGTGCCAGCCTGGGGTTAACCACGCGGAGAACAGATACGCAGTATTTT. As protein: CASLGLTTRRTDTQYF.

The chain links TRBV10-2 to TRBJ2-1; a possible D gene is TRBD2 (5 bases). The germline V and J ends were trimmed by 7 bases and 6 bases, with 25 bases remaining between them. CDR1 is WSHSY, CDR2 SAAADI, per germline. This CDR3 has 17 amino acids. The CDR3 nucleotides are TGCGCCAGCACGGACCGGTCTAGCCGCGTACGGCGCAATGAGCAGTTCTTC. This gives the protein CASTDRSSRVRRNEQFF.

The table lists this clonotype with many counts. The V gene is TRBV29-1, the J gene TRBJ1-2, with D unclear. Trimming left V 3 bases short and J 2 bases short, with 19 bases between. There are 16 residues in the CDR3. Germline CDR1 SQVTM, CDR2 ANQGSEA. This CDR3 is CSVEAKEGGLNYGYTF. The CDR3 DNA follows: TGCAGCGTTGAGGCGAAGGAGGGAGGATTGAACTATGGCTACACCTTC.

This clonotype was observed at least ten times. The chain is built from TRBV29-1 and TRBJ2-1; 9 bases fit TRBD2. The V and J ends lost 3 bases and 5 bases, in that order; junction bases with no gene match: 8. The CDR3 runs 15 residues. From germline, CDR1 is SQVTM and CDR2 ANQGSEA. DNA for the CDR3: TGCAGCGTTGATGGGCTAGCGGGATACGACAATGAGCAGTTCTTC. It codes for CSVDGLAGYDNEQFF.

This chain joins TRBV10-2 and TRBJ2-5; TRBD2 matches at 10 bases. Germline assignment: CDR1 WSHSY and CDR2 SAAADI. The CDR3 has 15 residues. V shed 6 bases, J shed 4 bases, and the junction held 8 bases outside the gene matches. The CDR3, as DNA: TGCGCCAGCAGGTCTAGCGGGAGCGTAGGAGAGACCCAGTACTTC. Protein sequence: CASRSSGSVGETQYF.

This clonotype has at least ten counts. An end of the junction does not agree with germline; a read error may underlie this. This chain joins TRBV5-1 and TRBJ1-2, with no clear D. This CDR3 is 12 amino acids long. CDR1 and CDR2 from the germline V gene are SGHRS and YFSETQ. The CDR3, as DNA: TGTGCCAGCAGTTTAGGAGTATATGGCTACACCTTC. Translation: CASSLGVYGYTF.

The CDR3 bases are TGCGCCAGCAGCCAAGATGGCAGGGGTATTTATGGCTACACCTTC. Its translation is CASSQDGRGIYGYTF. This chain joins TRBV4-3 and TRBJ1-2, with TRBD1 as a possible D gene (6 bases). There are 15 residues in the CDR3. Germline-derived CDR1 and CDR2 are LGHNA and YSLEER. Trimming removed 0 bases from V and 5 bases from J, with 13 bases in between.

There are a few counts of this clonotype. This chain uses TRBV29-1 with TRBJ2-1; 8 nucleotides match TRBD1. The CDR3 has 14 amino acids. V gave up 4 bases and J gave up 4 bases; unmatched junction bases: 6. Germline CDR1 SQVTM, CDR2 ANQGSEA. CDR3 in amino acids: CSVVSRQGYNEQFF. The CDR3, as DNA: TGCAGCGTTGTGTCACGACAGGGGTACAATGAGCAGTTCTTC.

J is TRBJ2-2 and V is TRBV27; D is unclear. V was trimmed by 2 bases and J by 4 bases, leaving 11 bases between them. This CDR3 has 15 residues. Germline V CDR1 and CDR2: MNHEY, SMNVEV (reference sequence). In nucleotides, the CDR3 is TGTGCCAGCAGTTTACAGTATCCGGGCACCGGGGAGCTGTTTTTT. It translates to CASSLQYPGTGELFF.

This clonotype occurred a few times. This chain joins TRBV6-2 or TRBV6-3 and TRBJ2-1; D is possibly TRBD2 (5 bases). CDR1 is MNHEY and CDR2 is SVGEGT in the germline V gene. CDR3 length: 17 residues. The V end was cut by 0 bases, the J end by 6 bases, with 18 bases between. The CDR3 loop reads CASSYSSFGGMANEQFF. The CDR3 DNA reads TGTGCCAGCAGTTACTCCTCCTTCGGAGGAATGGCCAATGAGCAGTTCTTC.

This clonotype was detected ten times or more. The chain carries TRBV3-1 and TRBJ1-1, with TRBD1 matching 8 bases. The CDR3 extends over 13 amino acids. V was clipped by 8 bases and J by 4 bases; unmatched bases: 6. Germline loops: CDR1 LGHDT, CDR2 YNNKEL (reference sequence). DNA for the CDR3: TGTGCCAGCGGGACAGGAAGAACCACTGAAGCTTTCTTT. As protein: CASGTGRTTEAFF.

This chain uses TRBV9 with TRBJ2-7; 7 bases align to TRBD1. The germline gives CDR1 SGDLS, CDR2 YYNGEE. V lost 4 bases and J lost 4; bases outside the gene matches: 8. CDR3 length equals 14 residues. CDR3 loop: CASSPRGQLYEQYF. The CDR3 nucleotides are TGTGCCAGCAGCCCAAGGGGACAGCTTTACGAGCAGTACTTC.